Listed here are 22 T cell receptor beta chains from one sample, sequenced in a study of response to subunit inactivated influenza vaccine. Via MiXCR, TCRdb re-called the RT-PCR reads, giving one row per CDR3 protein. The table shows some 500,000 distinct CDR3 sequences, with approximately 17% occurring only once. This material consisted of CD4+ T cells sorted from PBMCs, taken roughly 24 months after vaccination. The receptors stem from a man aged 50-75 years who received an inactivated influenza vaccine.

This clonotype was picked up many times. This chain uses TRBV6-1 with TRBJ1-5; D is uncertain. CDR3 length: 13 amino acids. V was clipped by 8 bases and J by 0 bases, with 8 bases between them. Germline V gene data show CDR1 as MNHNS and CDR2 as SASEGT. The CDR3 DNA reads as TGTGCCAGCGGAACCGATAGCAATCAGCCCCAGCATTTT. As protein: CASGTDSNQPQHF.

This clonotype was seen only a few times. J is TRBJ2-2 and V is TRBV10-3, with D maybe TRBD1 (6 bases). The V end lost 7 bases, the J end lost 7 bases, and 10 bases lay between the germline ends. Germline loops: CDR1 ENHRY, CDR2 SYGVKD. CDR3 length equals 12 residues. The CDR3, as DNA: TGTGCCATCATTACCAGGGGCGGGGAGCTGTTTTTT. Its translation: CAIITRGGELFF.

This clonotype was counted between two and nine times. This chain links TRBV4-3 with TRBJ2-2; either TRBD1 or TRBD2 may supply D (5 bases each). The CDR3 loop spans 15 amino acids. V was clipped by 0 bases and J by 0 bases, with 5 bases between them. From germline, CDR1 is LGHNA and CDR2 YSLEER. In DNA form, the CDR3 reads TGCGCCAGCAGCCAAGAGGGGGCGAACACCGGGGAGCTGTTTTTT. Encoded protein: CASSQEGANTGELFF.

This chain uses TRBV27 with TRBJ1-5; unclear D gene. CDR3 size: 13 residues. V lost 4 bases and J 6 bases, leaving 10 bases between the germline ends. Germline CDR1 and CDR2: MNHEY and SMNVEV (reference sequence). CDR3 amino acids: CASSSLAGQPQHF. The CDR3 bases are TGTGCCAGCAGTTCGTTGGCGGGTCAGCCCCAGCATTTT.

This clonotype was seen repeatedly, ten times or more. The V call is TRBV7-2, the J call TRBJ2-3; perhaps D is TRBD1 or TRBD2 (5 bases each). The CDR3 extends over 14 amino acids. Trimming left V 5 bases short and J 8 bases short, with 17 bases between. Germline CDR1 is SGHTA and CDR2 is FQGNSA. The CDR3: CASSPSGTEATQYF. The CDR3 DNA reads as TGTGCCAGCAGCCCCTCAGGGACCGAGGCTACGCAGTATTTT.

The V gene is TRBV7-9, the J gene TRBJ2-2; 7 bases fit TRBD2. The CDR3 is 14 amino acids. Trimming at V came to 5 bases and at J to 4 bases, leaving 4 bases not matched to a gene. Germline CDR1 SEHNR, CDR2 FQNEAQ (reference sequence). In DNA form, the CDR3 reads TGTGCCAGCAGCCCGCGGGAGTTCACCGGGGAGCTGTTTTTT. This encodes CASSPREFTGELFF.

This clonotype was detected ten times or more. J is TRBJ2-3 and V is TRBV5-6; 8 bases line up with TRBD1. CDR3 length equals 14 residues. Germline V lookup: CDR1 SGHDT, CDR2 YYEEEE. J gave up 2 bases and V 2 bases, and 1 base lay outside the gene matches. CDR3 sequence: CASSFRGPTDTQYF. The CDR3 DNA reads TGTGCCAGCAGCTTCAGGGGGCCCACAGATACGCAGTATTTT.

This chain links TRBV5-1 with TRBJ2-2; D tentatively fits TRBD1 or TRBD2 (5 bases each). The V end was cut by 5 bases, the J end by 6 bases, with 11 bases between. The CDR3 contains 13 residues. Germline CDR1 SGHRS, CDR2 YFSETQ. In DNA form, the CDR3 reads TGCGCCAGCAGGCTCCAGGGACCCGGGGAGCTGTTTTTT. Translation: CASRLQGPGELFF.

V is TRBV9 and J is TRBJ2-1, with TRBD1 identical over 9 bases. The V segment lost 0 bases and the J segment 7 bases; nucleotides outside the gene matches: 5. There are 15 residues in the CDR3. The germline gives CDR1 SGDLS, CDR2 YYNGEE. CDR3 protein: CASSVEGQGGNEQFF. The CDR3 bases are TGTGCCAGCAGCGTAGAGGGACAGGGAGGGAATGAGCAGTTCTTC.

This sequence joins TRBV5-8 and TRBJ2-2; TRBD1 agrees at 8 bases. Trimming took 5 bases from V and 7 from J; bases not matched to a gene: 4. CDR3 length: 13 amino acids. Germline V gene data show CDR1 as SGHTS and CDR2 as YDEGEE. The CDR3 loop reads CASRGQAGGELFF. The CDR3 DNA sequence: TGTGCCAGCAGGGGACAGGCGGGCGGGGAGCTGTTTTTT.

This clonotype was detected only a few times. The CDR3 loop reads CASSIGSAYEQYF. The CDR3 nucleotides are TGTGCCAGTTCCATCGGGAGCGCGTACGAGCAGTACTTC. The gene calls are TRBV19 and TRBJ2-7; D is perhaps TRBD2 (6 bases). Between the trimmed V and J ends, which lost 8 bases and 4 bases, there was a span of 15 bases. In germline, CDR1 is LNHDA, CDR2 SQIVND (reference sequence). The CDR3 spans 13 residues.

This clonotype was found many times. The chain recombines TRBV7-8 with TRBJ2-2, with 10 positions matching TRBD2. Germline V gives CDR1 SGHVS, CDR2 FQNEAQ. J lost 2 bases, V lost 3 bases, and 12 bases had no gene match. CDR3 length: 19 amino acids. CDR3 region: CASSFLAGAQVLNTGELFF. DNA for the CDR3: TGTGCCAGCAGCTTTCTAGCGGGGGCCCAGGTTTTAAACACCGGGGAGCTGTTTTTT.

This clonotype came up a few times. In DNA form, the CDR3 reads TGTGCCAGCAGCTTGGAGGCCCTTATGGACAGGGCGTTCTACGAGCAGTACTTC. Its protein product is CASSLEALMDRAFYEQYF. The rearrangement joins TRBV5-6 to TRBJ2-7; 8 nucleotides match TRBD1. The V and J ends lost 0 bases and 3 bases, in that order; junction bases with no gene match: 14. This CDR3 comprises 18 residues. The germline CDR1 and CDR2 sequences are SGHDT and YYEEEE.

This clonotype was seen a few times. This rearrangement joins TRBV7-2 to TRBJ2-5, with no clear D. CDR3 length: 13 residues. Germline V gene sequence: CDR1 SGHTA, CDR2 FQGNSA. Trimming removed 0 bases at V and 0 bases at J, with 2 bases between. CDR3 loop: CASSLAHQETQYF. The CDR3 nucleotides read TGTGCCAGCAGCTTAGCACACCAAGAGACCCAGTACTTC.

This clonotype was observed a handful of times. The chain couples TRBV7-2 to TRBJ1-3; D uncertain. CDR1 and CDR2 (germline): SGHTA, FQGNSA. Between the trimmed V and J ends, which lost 3 bases and 0 bases, there was a span of 9 bases. The CDR3 extends over 15 amino acids. Here the CDR3 reads CASSLSANSGNTIYF. As DNA, the CDR3 is TGTGCCAGCAGCTTGTCAGCTAACTCTGGAAACACCATATATTTT. The complete variable domain, with remaining parts taken from reference TRBV7-2 and TRBJ1-3, reads GAGVSQSPSNKVTEKGKDVELRCDPISGHTALYWYRQSLGQGLEFLIYFQGNSAPDKSGLPSDRFSAERTGGSVSTLTIQRTQQEDSAVYLCASSLSANSGNTIYFGEGSWLTVV.

This clonotype was counted only a few times. The chain recombines TRBV20-1 with TRBJ2-7, with 8 positions matching TRBD1. CDR1 and CDR2 from the germline V gene are DFQATT and SNEGSKA (reference sequence). Unmatched junction bases numbered 10, after V lost 4 bases and J lost 5 bases. This CDR3 region has 14 residues. CDR3 bases: TGCAGTGCTAAAGGACAGGGCGGGGCCCACGAGCAGTACTTC. Translation gives CSAKGQGGAHEQYF.

This chain connects TRBV28 to TRBJ1-5; D remains ambiguous. V was shortened by 10 bases and J by 3 bases, with 16 bases between the two germline ends. Per germline, CDR1 MDHEN and CDR2 SYDVKM. The CDR3 consists of 14 residues. This chain's CDR3 is CATGRTSNNQPQHF. The CDR3 DNA reads TGTGCCACCGGGAGAACCAGCAACAATCAGCCCCAGCATTTT.

This clonotype was recorded many times. This rearrangement joins TRBV25-1 to TRBJ2-3; D is undetermined. Germline lookup yields CDR1 MGHDK and CDR2 SYGVNS. The germline V and J ends were trimmed by 1 base and 4 bases, with 9 bases remaining between them. The CDR3 is 14 residues long. Written as DNA, the CDR3 is TGTGCCAGCAGTGAATTTAGGACGGCAGATACGCAGTATTTT. This encodes CASSEFRTADTQYF.

The chain couples TRBV7-9 to TRBJ1-4; possibly TRBD1 for D (6 bases). Trimming removed 6 bases at V and 0 bases at J, with 11 bases between. Germline CDR1 reads SEHNR; CDR2 reads FQNEAQ (reference sequence). The CDR3 spans 15 residues. The CDR3 sequence is CASRPDRTTNEKLFF. The CDR3 DNA reads TGTGCCAGCAGACCCGACAGGACAACTAATGAAAAACTGTTTTTT.

The J gene is TRBJ1-6, the V gene TRBV6-1; 7 bases match TRBD1. V was pared by 6 bases and J by 2 bases, with 4 bases of the junction left unmatched. This CDR3 has 15 residues. Germline CDR1 and CDR2: MNHNS and SASEGT. CDR3 protein: CASRQQGTYNSPLHF. CDR3 bases: TGTGCCAGCAGACAACAGGGGACCTATAATTCACCCCTCCACTTT.

There are a few counts of this clonotype. The chain links TRBV5-1 to TRBJ1-2; D is perhaps TRBD1 (6 bases). Trimming left V 0 bases short and J 0 bases short, with 12 bases between. CDR1 SGHRS and CDR2 YFSETQ come from the germline V gene. CDR3 length: 16 residues. CDR3 bases: TGCGCCAGCAGCTTGGGGATGACAGGAACTAACTATGGCTACACCTTC. Protein: CASSLGMTGTNYGYTF.

The V call is TRBV7-9, the J call TRBJ2-1, with 7 bases that match TRBD2. From germline, CDR1 is SEHNR and CDR2 FQNEAQ (reference sequence). The CDR3 spans 15 residues. The junction had 4 bases not matched to a gene; V was cut back by 1 base and J by 4 bases. CDR3 protein: CASSLGGSIYNEQFF. Here the CDR3 DNA reads TGTGCCAGCAGCTTAGGCGGGAGTATTTACAATGAGCAGTTCTTC. Full variable domain (missing parts from reference TRBV7-9 and TRBJ2-1): DTGVSQNPRHKITKRGQNVTFRCDPISEHNRLYWYRQTLGQGPEFLTYFQNEAQLEKSRLLSDRFSAERPKGSFSTLEIQRTEQGDSAMYLCASSLGGSIYNEQFFGPGTRLTVL.